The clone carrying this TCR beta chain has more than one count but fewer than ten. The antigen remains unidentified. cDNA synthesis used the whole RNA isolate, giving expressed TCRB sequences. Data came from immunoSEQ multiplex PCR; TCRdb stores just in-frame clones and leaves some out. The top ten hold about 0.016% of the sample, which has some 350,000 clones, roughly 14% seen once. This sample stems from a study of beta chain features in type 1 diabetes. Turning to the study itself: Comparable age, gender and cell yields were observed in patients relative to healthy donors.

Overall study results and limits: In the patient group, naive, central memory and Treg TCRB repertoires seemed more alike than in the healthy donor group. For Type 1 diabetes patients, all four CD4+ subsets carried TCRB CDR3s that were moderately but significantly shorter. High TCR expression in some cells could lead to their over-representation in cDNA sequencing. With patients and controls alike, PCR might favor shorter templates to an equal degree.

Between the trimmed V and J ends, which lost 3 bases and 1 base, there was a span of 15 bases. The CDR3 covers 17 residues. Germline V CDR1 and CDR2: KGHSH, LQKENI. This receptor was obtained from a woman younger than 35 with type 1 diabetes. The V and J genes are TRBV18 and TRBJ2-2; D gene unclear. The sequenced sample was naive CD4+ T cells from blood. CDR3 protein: CASSPLEGGQNTGELFF. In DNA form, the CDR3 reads TGTGCCAGCTCACCCCTAGAAGGCGGCCAGAACACCGGGGAGCTGTTTTTT.